This T cell receptor (beta chain) was found in a study of blood T cell repertoires in COVID-19. About the research overall: Acute-phase and convalescent COVID-19 samples originated in the United States, Italy and Spain.

Assay: immunoSEQ multiplex PCR; the TCRdb copy retains only in-frame clones and omits some. Of a few hundred thousand clones listed, more than 80% are singletons. Trimming pared 8 bases from V and 7 bases from J, leaving 23 bases between. CDR1 and CDR2 (germline): LGHDT, YNNKEL (reference sequence). The CDR3 contains 15 residues. The specimen sequenced was peripheral blood. The origin of this receptor is a man between 35 and 55 years old with acute or convalescent COVID-19. The chain carries TRBV3-1 (or the pseudogene TRBV3-2) and TRBJ1-1; tentative D call: TRBD1 (6 bases). Here the CDR3 reads CASAKLRDNAFEAFF. The DNA for the CDR3 is TGTGCCAGCGCCAAACTCCGGGACAATGCTTTTGAAGCTTTCTTT.